Here is one T cell receptor beta chain with its context. Its specific antigen is unknown. Base-call qualities are not available, and no considerably larger clone is one nucleotide away. These data are taken from a study of T cell responses to AZD1222 COVID-19 vaccine (dated by TCRdb to the early 2020s). In terms of the full investigation: AZD1222 recipients whose second dose came at about 4 weeks and those whose second dose came at about 12 weeks were combined into one group, since spike-specific TCR depth and breadth did not differ between the two schedules. Trial participants were enrolled into age subgroups of 18-55, 56-69 and 70-plus years, which contained about 150, 28 and 57 TCR-sequenced participants, respectively. TCR sequencing covered roughly 230 trial participants: 200 to 210 given two doses of AZD1222 and 26 given two doses of MenACWY control vaccine. On the study overall, not on this receptor specifically: In the small 56-69-year group, the increase in depth fell short of significance, most likely because of low power. A significant rise in spike-specific TCR breadth and depth was observed after two AZD1222 doses relative to day 0 and relative to MenACWY recipients. No day 14 peak-response samples were available, so repertoires were characterized only after the peak T cell response. Reportedly, close to half of the unique spike-specific TCRs recognized epitopes lying outside the regions that are mutated in the B.1.351 and B.1.1.7 variants. The whole spike protein was spanned by vaccine-associated CD4 TCRs, and dominant responses were seen in regions 160-218 and 743-854. Conclusions about previously exposed vaccinees are limited because only a handful of AZD1222 recipients were SARS-CoV-2 seropositive at baseline. Participants were mostly white British, with more females than males. The authors suggested clonal diversity may have been underestimated.

In the germline V gene, CDR1 corresponds to SNHLY and CDR2 to FYNNEI. Compared with germline, V lacks 5 bases and J lacks 1 base; bases without a gene match: 4. The CDR3 measures 14 amino acids from cysteine to phenylalanine. The CDR3 DNA has 42 bases and is translated from base 1. What the time point label conveys for this sample: baseline before first vaccination. Samples from vaccinated people were obtained from the UK trials COV001 and COV002, which included a single-blind randomized controlled phase 2/3 trial of AZD1222 (ChAdOx1 nCoV-19) in healthy adults. For TCRbeta chain sequencing, PBMC samples were collected from trial participants at day 0 and at day 28 after the second dose. The CDR3 regions of human TCRbeta chains were subjected to immunosequencing. Processing in the source paper ran as follows. Repertoire TCRs were matched against a reference library of SARS-CoV-2-specific TCRs generated with the MIRA antigen-specificity platform. Breadth was defined as the fraction of unique TCRs that were SARS-CoV-2-associated, and depth was defined as the fraction of total T cells that were SARS-CoV-2-associated. Using the MIRA data, each spike-specific TCR was assigned both to the spike region to which the TCR was reactive and to a CD4 or CD8 class. Log10-transformed breadth and depth values were compared by one-way ANOVA with Sidak's multiple comparisons tests. TCRdb limited this immuneACCESS table to in-frame rearrangements with V and J called. A share of clones is missing; checked studies link under half to unresolved V genes, and the rest is unexplained. V, J and clone size derive from that table, while D and trimming were established from the DNA sequence. This sample comprises approximately 70,000 clones, around nine tenths of them detected only once. The ten top clones hold around 24% of the sample.

The V gene is TRBV2 and the J gene is TRBJ2-5; TRBD2 agrees with 7 junctional bases. This TCR was sampled from an adult in good health. The starting material was peripheral blood, obtained on day 0 of AZD1222 vaccination. The CDR3 sequence is CASSLTSVQETQYF. The nucleotides are TGTGCCAGCAGTCTAACTAGCGTCCAAGAGACCCAGTACTTC. The reference TRBV2 and TRBJ2-5 proteins fill in what lies around the CDR3, so the full variable domain reads EPEVTQTPSHQVTQMGQEVILRCVPISNHLYFYWYRQILGQKVEFLVSFYNNEISEKSEIFDDQFSVERPDGSNFTLKIRSTKLEDSAMYFCASSLTSVQETQYFGPGTRLLVL.